This T cell receptor beta chain comes out of a study of shared clonotypes between healthy human individuals. Study-wide results and caveats: Sampling involved blood alone; tissue repertoires likely differ.

The split of CD4+ cells yielded CD45RA+ naive and CD45RA-negative memory subsets. Genomic DNA of every subset was divided equally among multiple immunoSEQ plates. Sorted-subset replicate PCR reactions were performed with roughly 200 ng DNA, corresponding to about 30,000 T cell genomes. Libraries were prepared by immunoSEQ multiplex PCR; TCRdb keeps only in-frame clonotypes and omits some of them. Among some 2,000,000 clones listed, 95% were seen once. A word on this clone: Antigen: not known.

The CDR3 covers 13 residues. Trimming took off 6 bases at V and 4 bases at J, with 12 bases between the two ends. The germline gives CDR1 WNHNN, CDR2 SYGVQD (reference sequence). Source material: naive CD4+ T cells sorted from blood. The subset denotes: CD45RA+ positively selected. This receptor was obtained from a man aged 18 to 30 in good health. The chain combines TRBV10-1 with TRBJ1-1, with D uncertain. This chain's CDR3 is CASRGGLGTEAFF. The CDR3 region has the DNA TGCGCCAGCAGGGGCGGGTTGGGCACTGAAGCTTTCTTT.